These 9 T cell receptor beta chains were sequenced from one sample in a study of neurological immune-mediated disorders. MiXCR, applied by TCRdb to the 5' RACE reads, yields one record per CDR3 protein. The sample records about 120,000 distinct CDR3 sequences, about 3.2% being singletons. Sequenced input: PBMCs. The receptors originated from a woman aged 25 to 39 with multiple sclerosis.

This clonotype came up many times. The chain joins TRBV5-5 to TRBJ2-3, with 7 bases aligning to TRBD2. The CDR3 length is 15 residues. J lost 1 base, V lost 4 bases, and 6 bases had no gene match. CDR1 and CDR2 from the germline V gene are SGHKS and YYEKEE (reference sequence). CDR3: CASSPRGGGTDTQYF. CDR3 sequence (DNA): TGTGCCAGCAGCCCGCGTGGGGGGGGCACAGATACGCAGTATTTT.

The sample holds many counts of this clonotype. This chain links TRBV20-1 with TRBJ1-5, with TRBD1 as a possible D gene (5 bases). The CDR3 length is 13 residues. CDR1 and CDR2 (germline): DFQATT, SNEGSKA (reference sequence). Trimming removed 0 bases from V and 5 bases from J, with 8 bases in between. CDR3 DNA sequence: TGCAGTGCTAGAGAGACGGGGGATCAGCCCCAGCATTTT. It is translated as CSARETGDQPQHF.

This clonotype was seen ten or more times. This chain uses TRBV12-3 or TRBV12-4 with TRBJ1-2, with D unresolved. V lost 1 base, J lost 5 bases, and 11 bases lay in between. The CDR3 loop spans 14 amino acids. CDR3 amino acids: CASSLGQVLYGYTF. The CDR3 DNA reads TGTGCCAGCAGTTTAGGGCAGGTTCTATATGGCTACACCTTC.

This clonotype has a count of ten or more. The CDR3 nucleotides are TGCGCCAGCAGCCAAGACCCGGGGAGCACAGATACGCAGTATTTT. It encodes CASSQDPGSTDTQYF. The chain uses TRBV4-1 and TRBJ2-3, with a weak D call TRBD2 (5 bases). Looked up from germline, CDR1 is MGHRA and CDR2 is YSYEKL. There are 15 residues in the CDR3. Trimming took off 0 bases at V and 0 bases at J, with 7 bases between the two ends.

This clonotype was counted ten times or more. This chain uses TRBV27 with TRBJ2-4, with D perhaps matching TRBD1 or TRBD2 (5 bases each). Trimming pared 4 bases from V and 2 bases from J, leaving 12 bases between. Germline CDR1 MNHEY, CDR2 SMNVEV (reference sequence). This CDR3 spans 15 amino acids. The CDR3, as DNA: TGTGCCAGCAGTTACGGGACGCCCTCCAAAAACATTCAGTACTTC. Protein product: CASSYGTPSKNIQYF.

This clonotype has more than one count but fewer than ten. The rearrangement links TRBV6-5 to TRBJ1-1, with a weak D call TRBD1 (6 bases). From germline, CDR1 is MNHEY and CDR2 SVGAGI. The CDR3 covers 14 residues. V was trimmed by 6 bases and J by 1 base, leaving 12 bases between them. CDR3 bases: TGTGCCAGCAGGCCAGGACAGACGAACACTGAAGCTTTCTTT. This gives the protein CASRPGQTNTEAFF.

This clonotype was recorded at least ten times. J is TRBJ2-5 and V is TRBV5-1, with 7 positions matching TRBD1. The CDR3 is 15 amino acids. CDR1 and CDR2 from the germline V gene are SGHRS and YFSETQ. The trim removed 1 base at V and 5 bases at J, leaving 8 bases unmatched. In DNA form, the CDR3 reads TGCGCCAGCAGCTTGATCAGGGGGACCCCGGAGACCCAGTACTTC. This gives the protein CASSLIRGTPETQYF.

This clonotype was picked up many times. This rearrangement joins TRBV12-3 or TRBV12-4 to TRBJ1-1, with 9 bases that match TRBD1. The CDR3 is 17 residues long. V shed 5 bases, J shed 3 bases, and the junction held 13 bases outside the gene matches. The CDR3 DNA reads TGTGCCAGCAGTACCACGGACAGGGGTTTGGAGGACACTGAAGCTTTCTTT. Encoded protein: CASSTTDRGLEDTEAFF.

This clonotype has just a few counts. This chain uses TRBV20-1 with TRBJ2-5; possibly TRBD1 or TRBD2 for D (5 bases each). Trimming stripped 3 bases from V and 5 bases from J, with 19 bases between. The CDR3 extends over 15 amino acids. Germline CDR1 DFQATT, CDR2 SNEGSKA (reference sequence). The CDR3, as DNA: TGCAGTGCTAGCCCTCCGACCTGGGGGAGCGAGACCCAGTACTTC. It encodes CSASPPTWGSETQYF.